The 28 T cell receptor beta chains presented below share a single source sample, sequenced in a study of sequential checkpoint blockade in melanoma. Stated treatment: randomized to nivolumab then ipilimumab (arm A) or the reverse (arm B). TCRdb's copy holds only in-frame clones and misses some; the assay was immunoSEQ multiplex PCR. The sample shows about 360 clones, 14% to 15% of them seen only once. This sample comprised tumor tissue (inferred from file names), obtained from a patient given nivolumab and ipilimumab in sequence. The origin of the receptors is a human donor with melanoma.

This clone appeared a few times. V gene TRBV5-1 combines with J gene TRBJ1-1; possibly TRBD1 for D (6 bases). Germline-derived CDR1 and CDR2 are SGHRS and YFSETQ. The CDR3 totals 14 residues. The V end lost 2 bases, the J end lost 2 bases, and 10 bases lay between the germline ends. The CDR3 DNA is TGCGCCAGCAGCTTAATACAGGGAAACACTGAAGCTTTCTTT. This encodes CASSLIQGNTEAFF.

By share, this clone counts as large. The chain couples TRBV11-3 to TRBJ2-2, with 7 bases aligning to TRBD1. This CDR3 region has 14 residues. The trim removed 6 bases at V and 6 bases at J, leaving 7 bases unmatched. CDR1 is SGHNT, CDR2 YENEEA, per germline. CDR3 loop: CASRDRSVAGELFF. CDR3 coding DNA: TGTGCCAGCAGGGACAGGTCAGTGGCCGGGGAGCTGTTTTTT.

The J gene is TRBJ2-5, the V gene TRBV28; TRBD2 aligns across 9 bases. The V and J ends lost 5 bases and 4 bases, in that order; junction bases with no gene match: 8. Germline CDR1 is MDHEN and CDR2 is SYDVKM. The CDR3 totals 15 residues. The CDR3 reads CASSPRGSGGETQYF. In nucleotides, the CDR3 is TGTGCCAGCAGTCCCCGGGGTAGCGGGGGAGAGACCCAGTACTTC.

The chain employs TRBV11-3 and TRBJ2-7; a possible D gene is TRBD1 (5 bases). Trimming pared 3 bases from V and 5 bases from J, leaving 17 bases between. This CDR3 has 15 amino acids. From germline, CDR1 is SGHNT and CDR2 YENEEA. CDR3 in amino acids: CASSFFDRSTDEQYF. As DNA, the CDR3 is TGTGCCAGCAGCTTCTTCGACAGATCTACGGACGAGCAGTACTTC.

This clone is deemed large. The chain couples TRBV11-3 to TRBJ1-1, with 8 bases aligning to TRBD1. With 5 bases clipped from V and 5 bases from J, the junction kept 10 bases outside the gene matches. Per the germline V gene, CDR1 is SGHNT and CDR2 is YENEEA. The CDR3 loop spans 15 amino acids. The CDR3 nucleotides read TGTGCCAGCAGCCGTGGACAGGGTGTGGGGACTGAAGCTTTCTTT. Protein: CASSRGQGVGTEAFF.

In this sample, this clone is large (0.1 to 1%). The chain couples TRBV6-8 to TRBJ2-5; D assignment may be TRBD1 or TRBD2 (5 bases each). This CDR3 contains 15 residues. Trimming pared 0 bases from V and 11 bases from J, leaving 19 bases between. CDR1 and CDR2 from the germline V gene are MNHGY and SAAAGT. DNA for the CDR3: TGTGCCAGCAGTTACTCGAGGGGCAGCCCAGGGTTGCAGTACTTC. Protein product: CASSYSRGSPGLQYF.

Judged by abundance, this clone is medium-sized. The genes are TRBV11-3 and TRBJ1-2; D is uncertain. V dropped 8 bases and J dropped 4 bases, with 17 bases sitting between them. The V gene's germline CDR1 is SGHNT and CDR2 YENEEA. The CDR3 contains 14 residues. The CDR3 DNA reads as TGTGCCAGCCTGCAACCAGGAAAGACCTATGGCTACACCTTC. It codes for CASLQPGKTYGYTF.

By frequency in the sample, this clone is large. The chain joins TRBV11-3 to TRBJ1-4; weak D call: TRBD1 (5 bases). Germline CDR1 reads SGHNT; CDR2 reads YENEEA. This CDR3 is 15 amino acids long. V was trimmed by 4 bases and J by 8 bases, leaving 17 bases between them. CDR3 nucleotide sequence: TGTGCCAGCAGCTCCCTGGGGCAGGGCAGGGAAAAACTGTTTTTT. Its translation is CASSSLGQGREKLFF.

This clone was seen more than once but under ten times. The genes are TRBV18 and TRBJ1-1; D may be TRBD1 (5 bases). There are 14 residues in the CDR3. V lost 3 bases, J lost 14 bases, and 22 bases lay in between. Germline CDR1 KGHSH, CDR2 LQKENI. Written as DNA, the CDR3 is TGTGCCAGCTCACCTCCCCGGCAGGGCCTCCTACTCTTCTTT. Translated: CASSPPRQGLLLFF.

This clone qualifies as medium-sized (0.01 to 0.1%). The chain is built from TRBV11-3 and TRBJ1-2; 12 bases fit TRBD1. The CDR3 has 15 amino acids. Germline values: CDR1 SGHNT, CDR2 YENEEA. The V and J ends lost 7 bases and 5 bases, in that order; junction bases with no gene match: 8. The DNA for the CDR3 is TGTGCCAGCACCCCGGGGGGACAGGGGGCATATGGCTACACCTTC. Translated, it gives CASTPGGQGAYGYTF.

The gene calls are TRBV6-8 and TRBJ1-5; 9 bases map to TRBD1. This CDR3 has 12 amino acids. V lost 10 bases, J lost 5 bases, and 3 bases stayed unmatched. The germline CDR1 and CDR2 sequences are MNHGY and SAAAGT. CDR3 residues: CATGQGYQPQHF. CDR3 DNA sequence: TGTGCCACGGGACAGGGCTATCAGCCCCAGCATTTT.

The chain has TRBV6-8 and TRBJ1-6, with D perhaps matching TRBD1 (6 bases). This CDR3 contains 18 residues. Germline V gene lookup returns CDR1 MNHGY and CDR2 SAAAGT. Between the trimmed V and J ends, which lost 5 bases and 0 bases, there was a span of 17 bases. The CDR3: CASSDWGTGLSYNSPLHF. The DNA of the CDR3 is TGTGCCAGCAGTGATTGGGGAACAGGGCTCTCCTATAATTCACCCCTCCACTTT.

This clone was seen more than once but under ten times. This sequence joins TRBV19 and TRBJ1-1; D call uncertain. Trimming pared 0 bases from V and 2 bases from J, leaving 10 bases between. This CDR3 has 15 amino acids. The germline CDR1 and CDR2 sequences are LNHDA and SQIVND (reference sequence). The CDR3 sequence: CASSIEEGFNTEAFF. The CDR3 DNA reads TGTGCCAGTAGTATAGAGGAGGGATTCAACACTGAAGCTTTCTTT.

By sample fraction, this clone is medium-sized. V gene TRBV11-3 combines with J gene TRBJ1-5, with D possibly TRBD1 on 6 matching bases. Germline CDR1 and CDR2: SGHNT and YENEEA. V gave up 2 bases and J gave up 0 bases, with 8 bases separating them. This CDR3 has 15 amino acids. The CDR3 coding sequence is TGTGCCAGCAGCTTACAGGGGAATAGCAATCAGCCCCAGCATTTT. Translating it yields CASSLQGNSNQPQHF.

This clone counts as medium-sized. The chain combines TRBV11-3 with TRBJ2-2, with D perhaps given as TRBD1 or TRBD2 (5 bases each). CDR3 size: 16 residues. Germline CDR1 and CDR2: SGHNT and YENEEA. V was cut by 3 bases and J by 7 bases, with 18 bases left in between. This CDR3 reads CASSFPGALGGGELFF. CDR3 nucleotide sequence: TGTGCCAGCAGCTTCCCCGGGGCCCTAGGTGGCGGGGAGCTGTTTTTT.

This clone was seen more than once but under ten times. This sequence joins TRBV18 and TRBJ1-4; no firm D call. CDR1 and CDR2 from the germline V gene are KGHSH and LQKENI. V lost 2 bases, J lost 8 bases, and 12 bases lay in between. This CDR3 spans 14 amino acids. The CDR3 reads CASSPRADGEKLFF. Here the CDR3 DNA reads TGTGCCAGCTCACCAAGGGCAGATGGGGAAAAACTGTTTTTT.

This clone is labeled as medium-sized. This chain uses TRBV11-3 with TRBJ2-5; D gene uncertain. Trimming took 1 base from V and 2 from J, leaving 11 bases between them. In germline, CDR1 is SGHNT, CDR2 YENEEA. The CDR3 sequence is 15 residues long. CDR3 loop: CASSLGGNPQETQYF. The CDR3 coding sequence is TGTGCCAGCAGCTTAGGAGGAAACCCTCAAGAGACCCAGTACTTC.

This clone was seen a few times. The chain recombines TRBV6-8 with TRBJ2-5; weak D call: TRBD2 (6 bases). V lost 10 bases and J lost 4, with 19 bases in between. Germline CDR1 and CDR2: MNHGY and SAAAGT. The CDR3 consists of 14 residues. The CDR3 reads CAIRGASVGETQYF. In DNA, the CDR3 is TGTGCCATCCGCGGGGCTAGCGTAGGAGAGACCCAGTACTTC.

CDR3 bases: TGTGCCAGCTCACCCGCTTCGCGGATGACAGATACGCAGTATTTT. Encoded protein: CASSPASRMTDTQYF. The J gene is TRBJ2-3, the V gene TRBV18; D uncertain. The CDR3 consists of 15 residues. V lost 3 bases and J 3 bases, leaving 13 bases between the germline ends. The V gene's germline CDR1 is KGHSH and CDR2 LQKENI. Full variable domain (rest looked up from reference TRBV18 and TRBJ2-3): NAGVMQNPRHLVRRRGQEARLRCSPMKGHSHVYWYRQLPEEGLKFMVYLQKENIIDESGMPKERFSAEFPKEGPSILRIQQVVRGDSAAYFCASSPASRMTDTQYFGPGTRLTVL.

The chain combines TRBV28 with TRBJ2-4, with a possible D match to TRBD2 (7 bases). This CDR3 has 15 residues. The V gene's germline CDR1 is MDHEN and CDR2 SYDVKM. V lost 2 bases to trimming and J lost 7 bases, with 15 bases between them. The CDR3 coding sequence is TGTGCCAGCAGTTTAATCGGCGGGGGCGGGAACATTCAGTACTTC. Translation gives CASSLIGGGGNIQYF.

V gene TRBV10-2 combines with J gene TRBJ2-2; TRBD1 matches at 8 bases. From germline, CDR1 is WSHSY and CDR2 SAAADI. CDR3 size: 13 residues. Trimming cost V 7 bases and J 6 bases; bases outside gene matches: 4. CDR3 DNA: TGCGCCAGCACAGGGGGCGCGCCCGGGGAGCTGTTTTTT. Its translation: CASTGGAPGELFF.

V is TRBV5-1 and J is TRBJ2-7; 10 bases align to TRBD1. Germline V gene data show CDR1 as SGHRS and CDR2 as YFSETQ. This CDR3 is 16 amino acids long. After removal of 4 bases from V and 4 bases from J, the junction contained 11 bases not matched to a gene. CDR3 region: CASSEGQGDVGYEQYF. The CDR3 DNA sequence: TGCGCCAGCAGCGAAGGACAGGGGGACGTTGGGTACGAGCAGTACTTC.

J is TRBJ2-7 and V is TRBV9; D not certain. V was trimmed by 4 bases and J by 1 base, leaving 6 bases between them. CDR1 and CDR2 (germline): SGDLS, YYNGEE. The CDR3 extends over 12 amino acids. CDR3 sequence (DNA): TGTGCCAGCAGCTCTAATTCCTACGAGCAGTACTTC. It specifies CASSSNSYEQYF.

This clone is labeled medium-sized. The CDR3 DNA reads as TGTGCCAGCAGCTTTTCCCCAGGGACCCCCTACGAGCAGTACTTC. Translating it yields CASSFSPGTPYEQYF. The gene calls are TRBV11-3 and TRBJ2-7; the D call may be TRBD1 or TRBD2 (5 bases each). From germline, CDR1 is SGHNT and CDR2 YENEEA. The CDR3 is 15 amino acids. V lost 3 bases to trimming and J lost 2 bases, with 14 bases between them.

This clone has just a few counts. The chain combines TRBV9 with TRBJ1-2; D possibly corresponds to TRBD1 (5 bases). This CDR3 is 14 amino acids long. Germline values: CDR1 SGDLS, CDR2 YYNGEE. The ends were cut back, 0 bases at V and 7 bases at J, with 13 bases in the middle. The CDR3 spells CASSVAGGNSGYTF. DNA for the CDR3: TGTGCCAGCAGCGTAGCCGGGGGAAACAGTGGCTACACCTTC. Based on the CDR3 plus reference TRBV9 and TRBJ1-2, the full variable domain is DSGVTQTPKHLITATGQRVTLRCSPRSGDLSVYWYQQSLDQGLQFLIQYYNGEERAKGNILERFSAQQFPDLHSELNLSSLELGDSALYFCASSVAGGNSGYTFGSGTRLTVV.

This clone was detected a few times. The rearrangement uses TRBV11-3 and TRBJ2-7, with 9 bases matching TRBD2. The junction had 8 bases not matched to a gene; V was cut back by 3 bases and J by 8 bases. CDR3 length: 14 residues. CDR1 SGHNT and CDR2 YENEEA come from the germline V gene. CDR3 in DNA: TGTGCCAGCAGCTTGGGCGGGGGGGCCGTGAAGCAGTACTTC. Protein sequence: CASSLGGGAVKQYF. Using reference TRBV11-3 and TRBJ2-7 for the parts outside the CDR3, the full variable domain is EAGVVQSPRYKIIEKKQPVAFWCNPISGHNTLYWYLQNLGQGPELLIRYENEEAVDDSQLPKDRFSAERLKGVDSTLKIQPAELGDSAVYLCASSLGGGAVKQYFGPGTRLTVT.

This sequence joins TRBV19 and TRBJ2-1; no clear D gene. Trimming removed 2 bases at V and 1 base at J, with 9 bases between. CDR3 length equals 15 residues. The germline V gene encodes CDR1 LNHDA and CDR2 SQIVND (reference sequence). This chain's CDR3 is CASSISGSSYNEQFF. For the CDR3, the DNA is TGTGCCAGTAGTATATCCGGTTCTTCCTACAATGAGCAGTTCTTC.

This clone occurred a few times. This rearrangement joins TRBV9 to TRBJ2-7, with TRBD1 matching over 10 bases. The J segment lost 3 bases and the V segment lost 4 bases, leaving 10 bases of the junction unmatched. The CDR3 has 16 residues. Germline V gives CDR1 SGDLS, CDR2 YYNGEE. CDR3 nucleotides: TGTGCCAGCAGCCTATCAGGGACAGGGGACGACTACGAGCAGTACTTC. It is translated as CASSLSGTGDDYEQYF.